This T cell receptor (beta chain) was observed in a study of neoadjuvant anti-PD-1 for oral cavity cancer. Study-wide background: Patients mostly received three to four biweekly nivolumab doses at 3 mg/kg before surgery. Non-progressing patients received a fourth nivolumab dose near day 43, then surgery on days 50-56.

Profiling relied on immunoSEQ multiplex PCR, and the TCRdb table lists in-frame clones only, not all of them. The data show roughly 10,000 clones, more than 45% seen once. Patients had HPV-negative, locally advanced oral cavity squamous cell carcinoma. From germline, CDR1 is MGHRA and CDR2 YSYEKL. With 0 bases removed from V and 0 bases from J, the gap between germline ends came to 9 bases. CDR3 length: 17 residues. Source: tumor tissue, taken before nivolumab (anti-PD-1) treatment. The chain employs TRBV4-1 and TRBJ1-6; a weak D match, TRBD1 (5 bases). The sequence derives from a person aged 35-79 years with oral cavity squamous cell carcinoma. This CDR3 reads CASSQDAGGSYNSPLHF. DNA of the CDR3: TGCGCCAGCAGCCAAGATGCGGGGGGCTCCTATAATTCACCCCTCCACTTT.